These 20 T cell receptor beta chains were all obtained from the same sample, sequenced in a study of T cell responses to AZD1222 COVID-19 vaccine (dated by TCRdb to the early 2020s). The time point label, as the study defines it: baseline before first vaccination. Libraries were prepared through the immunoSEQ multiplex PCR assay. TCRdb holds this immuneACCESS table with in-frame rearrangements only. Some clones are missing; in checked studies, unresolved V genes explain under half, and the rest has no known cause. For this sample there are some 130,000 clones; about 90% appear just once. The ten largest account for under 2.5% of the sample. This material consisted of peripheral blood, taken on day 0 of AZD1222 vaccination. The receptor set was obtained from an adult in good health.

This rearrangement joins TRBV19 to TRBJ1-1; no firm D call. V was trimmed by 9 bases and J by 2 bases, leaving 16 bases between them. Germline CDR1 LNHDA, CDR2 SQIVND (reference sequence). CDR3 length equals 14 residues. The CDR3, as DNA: TGTGCCAGCAGCTTAATAAGGGAAAACACTGAAGCTTTCTTT. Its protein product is CASSLIRENTEAFF.

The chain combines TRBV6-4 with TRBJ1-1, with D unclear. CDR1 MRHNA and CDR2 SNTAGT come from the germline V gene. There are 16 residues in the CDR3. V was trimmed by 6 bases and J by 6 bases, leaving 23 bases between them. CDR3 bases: TGTGCCAGCAGCGCGACCAACCAAATCAAAGCCCCTGAAGCTTTCTTT. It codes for CASSATNQIKAPEAFF.

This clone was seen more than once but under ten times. DNA for the CDR3: TGTGCCAGCTCACCATACCGGGTCGACAATGAGCAGTTCTTC. Its translation is CASSPYRVDNEQFF. V and J are TRBV18 and TRBJ2-1; D is unclear. V lost 2 bases, J lost 5 bases, and 10 bases lay in between. CDR1 and CDR2 (germline): KGHSH, LQKENI. This CDR3 has 14 residues.

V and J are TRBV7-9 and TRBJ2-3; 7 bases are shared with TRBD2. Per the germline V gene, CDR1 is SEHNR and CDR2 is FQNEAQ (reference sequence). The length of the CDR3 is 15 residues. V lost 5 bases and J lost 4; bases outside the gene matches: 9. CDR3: CASSPTTSIADTQYF. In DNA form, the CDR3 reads TGTGCCAGCAGCCCCACGACTAGCATCGCAGATACGCAGTATTTT. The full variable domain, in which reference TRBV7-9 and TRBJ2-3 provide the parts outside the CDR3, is DTGVSQNPRHKITKRGQNVTFRCDPISEHNRLYWYRQTLGQGPEFLTYFQNEAQLEKSRLLSDRFSAERPKGSFSTLEIQRTEQGDSAMYLCASSPTTSIADTQYFGPGTRLTVL.

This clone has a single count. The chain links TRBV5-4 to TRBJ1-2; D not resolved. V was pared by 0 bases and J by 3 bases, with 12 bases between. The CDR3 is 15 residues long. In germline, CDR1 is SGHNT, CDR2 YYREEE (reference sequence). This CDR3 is CASSLVARRDYGYTF. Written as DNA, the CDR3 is TGTGCCAGCAGCTTGGTCGCCCGTAGAGACTATGGCTACACCTTC. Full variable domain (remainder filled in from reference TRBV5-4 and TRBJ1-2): ETGVTQSPTHLIKTRGQQVTLRCSSQSGHNTVSWYQQALGQGPQFIFQYYREEENGRGNFPPRFSGLQFPNYSSELNVNALELDDSALYLCASSLVARRDYGYTFGSGTRLTVV.

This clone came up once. DNA for the CDR3: TGTGCCAGCTCACTTTCGGACAGGAACACTGAAGCTTTCTTT. Translated: CASSLSDRNTEAFF. This sequence joins TRBV18 and TRBJ1-1; weak D call: TRBD1 (6 bases). The CDR3 spans 14 residues. The ends were cut back, 4 bases at V and 1 base at J, with 10 bases in the middle. CDR1 is KGHSH and CDR2 is LQKENI in the germline V gene.

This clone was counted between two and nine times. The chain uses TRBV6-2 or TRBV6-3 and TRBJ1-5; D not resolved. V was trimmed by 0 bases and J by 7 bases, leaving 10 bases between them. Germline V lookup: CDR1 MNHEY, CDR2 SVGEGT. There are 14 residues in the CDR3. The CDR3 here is CASSYSSYSQPQHF. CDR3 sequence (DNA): TGTGCCAGCAGTTACTCGAGTTACTCCCAGCCCCAGCATTTT.

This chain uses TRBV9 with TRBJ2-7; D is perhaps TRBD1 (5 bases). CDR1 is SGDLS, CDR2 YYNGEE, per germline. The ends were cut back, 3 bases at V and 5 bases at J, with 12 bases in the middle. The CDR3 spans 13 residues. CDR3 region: CASSGSGNNEQYF. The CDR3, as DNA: TGTGCCAGCAGCGGCTCAGGGAACAACGAGCAGTACTTC.

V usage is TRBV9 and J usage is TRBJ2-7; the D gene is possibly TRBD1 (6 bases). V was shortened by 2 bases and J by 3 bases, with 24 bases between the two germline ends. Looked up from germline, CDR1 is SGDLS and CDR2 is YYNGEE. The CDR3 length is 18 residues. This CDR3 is CASSVGPSTGAHFYEQYF. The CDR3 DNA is TGTGCCAGCAGCGTGGGACCTTCGACAGGCGCCCATTTCTACGAGCAGTACTTC.

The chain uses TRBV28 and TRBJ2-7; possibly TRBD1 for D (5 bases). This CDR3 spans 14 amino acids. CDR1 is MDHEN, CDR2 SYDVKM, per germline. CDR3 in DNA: TGTGCATCGGCCCTACAGGTTTGGATCCACGAGCAGTACTTC. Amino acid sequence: CASALQVWIHEQYF.

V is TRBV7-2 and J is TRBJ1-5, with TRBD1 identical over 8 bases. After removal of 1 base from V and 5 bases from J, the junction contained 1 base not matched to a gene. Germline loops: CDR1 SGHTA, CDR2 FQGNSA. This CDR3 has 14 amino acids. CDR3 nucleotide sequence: TGTGCCAGCAGCTTAGACAGGGGGTATCAGCCCCAGCATTTT. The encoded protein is CASSLDRGYQPQHF.

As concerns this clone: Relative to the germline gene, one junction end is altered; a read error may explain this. The CDR3 is CASTTRDSNYEQYF. CDR3 in DNA: TGTGCGAGCACGACCCGGGACAGCAACTACGAGCAGTACTTC. The V and J genes are TRBV27 and TRBJ2-7; 7 nucleotides agree with TRBD1. CDR1 MNHEY and CDR2 SMNVEV come from the germline V gene (reference sequence). The CDR3 consists of 14 residues.

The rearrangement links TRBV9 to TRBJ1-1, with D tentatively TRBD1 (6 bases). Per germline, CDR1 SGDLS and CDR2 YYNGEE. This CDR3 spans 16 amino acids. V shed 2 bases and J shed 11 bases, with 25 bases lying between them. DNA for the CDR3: TGTGCCAGCAGCGTCGGGGGGGCAGCGGCCGACGACGTGGCTTTCTTT. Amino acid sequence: CASSVGGAAADDVAFF. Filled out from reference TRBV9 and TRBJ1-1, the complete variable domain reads DSGVTQTPKHLITATGQRVTLRCSPRSGDLSVYWYQQSLDQGLQFLIQYYNGEERAKGNILERFSAQQFPDLHSELNLSSLELGDSALYFCASSVGGAAADDVAFFGQGTRLTVV.

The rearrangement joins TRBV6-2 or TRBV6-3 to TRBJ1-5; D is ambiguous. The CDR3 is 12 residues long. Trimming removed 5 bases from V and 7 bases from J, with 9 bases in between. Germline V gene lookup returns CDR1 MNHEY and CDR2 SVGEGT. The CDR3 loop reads CASSPPAQPQHF. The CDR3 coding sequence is TGTGCCAGCAGTCCGCCTGCACAGCCCCAGCATTTT.

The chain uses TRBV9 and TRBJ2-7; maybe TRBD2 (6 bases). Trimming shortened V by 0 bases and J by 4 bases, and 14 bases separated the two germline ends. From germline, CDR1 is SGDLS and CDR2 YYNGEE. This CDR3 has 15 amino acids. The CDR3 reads CASSVGWGVGYEQYF. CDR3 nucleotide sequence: TGTGCCAGCAGCGTAGGATGGGGGGTGGGATACGAGCAGTACTTC.

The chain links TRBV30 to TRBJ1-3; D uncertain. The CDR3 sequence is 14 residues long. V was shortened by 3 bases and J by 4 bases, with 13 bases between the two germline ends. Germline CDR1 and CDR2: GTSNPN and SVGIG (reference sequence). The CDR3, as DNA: TGTGCCTGGAGCGATCAGTCCGCCGGAAACACCATATATTTT. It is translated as CAWSDQSAGNTIYF.

The CDR3 spells CASSLDVNTEAFF. CDR3 nucleotides: TGTGCCAGCAGCTTGGACGTGAACACTGAAGCTTTCTTT. The rearrangement links TRBV5-5 to TRBJ1-1, with D hard to call. Germline CDR1 and CDR2: SGHKS and YYEKEE (reference sequence). Trimming removed 0 bases from V and 0 bases from J, with 3 bases in between. This CDR3 is 13 amino acids long. Full variable domain (remainder filled in from reference TRBV5-5 and TRBJ1-1): DAGVTQSPTHLIKTRGQQVTLRCSPISGHKSVSWYQQVLGQGPQFIFQYYEKEERGRGNFPDRFSARQFPNYSSELNVNALLLGDSALYLCASSLDVNTEAFFGQGTRLTVV.

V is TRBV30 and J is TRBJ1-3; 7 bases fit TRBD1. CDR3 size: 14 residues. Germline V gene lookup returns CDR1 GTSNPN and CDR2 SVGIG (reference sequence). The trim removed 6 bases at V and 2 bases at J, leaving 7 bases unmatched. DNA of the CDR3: TGTGCCTGCCTTCGACAGGGCACTGGAAACACCATATATTTT. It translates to CACLRQGTGNTIYF.

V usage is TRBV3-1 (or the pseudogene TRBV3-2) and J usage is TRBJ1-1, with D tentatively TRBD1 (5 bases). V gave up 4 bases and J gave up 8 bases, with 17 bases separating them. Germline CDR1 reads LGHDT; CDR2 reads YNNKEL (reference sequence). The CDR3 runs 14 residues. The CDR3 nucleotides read TGTGCCAGCAGCCGCAGCTCGTGGGACTCCGAAGCTTTCTTT. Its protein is CASSRSSWDSEAFF.

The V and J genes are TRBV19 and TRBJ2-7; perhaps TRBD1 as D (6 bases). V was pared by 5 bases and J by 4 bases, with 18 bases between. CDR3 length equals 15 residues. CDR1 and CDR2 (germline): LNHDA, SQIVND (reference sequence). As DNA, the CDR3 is TGTGCCAGTAGTGTATTACCGGGACAAAAATACGAGCAGTACTTC. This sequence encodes CASSVLPGQKYEQYF. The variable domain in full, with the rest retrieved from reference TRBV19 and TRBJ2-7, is DGGITQSPKYLFRKEGQNVTLSCEQNLNHDAMYWYRQDPGQGLRLIYYSQIVNDFQKGDIAEGYSVSREKKESFPLTVTSAQKNPTAFYLCASSVLPGQKYEQYFGPGTRLTVT.